A selection of T cell receptor beta chains follows, all from one sample in a study of blood T cell repertoires in COVID-19. TCRdb's copy holds only in-frame clones and misses some; the assay was immunoSEQ multiplex PCR. The table includes approximately 280,000 clones, approximately 85% detected once. The sample was peripheral blood. These receptors all stem from a man aged 50 to 60 with active or convalescent COVID-19. Each CDR3 is given with its conserved first and last residue. Fields, in order: J gene, V gene, CDR3 protein.

>TRBJ1-1|TRBV4-2
CASSQELRVMNTEAFF
>TRBJ2-3|TRBV6-5
CATKASGRTDTQYF
>TRBJ1-2|TRBV5-4
CASSEGVGYTF
>TRBJ2-7|TRBV18
CASSPGQGPYEQYF
>TRBJ2-3|TRBV18
CASQGGVADTQYF
>TRBJ1-4|TRBV2
CASTRGTTNEKLFF
>TRBJ1-1|TRBV28
CASSPSPGQGEPEAFF
>TRBJ1-2|TRBV4-2
CASSHETTGNYGYTF
>TRBJ2-7|TRBV20-1
CSARLEYEQYF
>TRBJ2-1|TRBV2
CASSDGTGSYNEQFF
>TRBJ2-7|TRBV5-5
CASSLARAYEQYF
>TRBJ1-1|TRBV6-5
CASKAGRYTEAFF
>TRBJ1-5|TRBV4-2
CASSQVSGNSNQPQHF
>TRBJ2-3|TRBV4-3
CASSQGVATSSPDTQYF
>TRBJ2-7|TRBV21-1
CASSTTGPPDRGRYEQYF
>TRBJ1-1|TRBV1
CTSSLPPYKLVANTEAFF
>TRBJ2-7|TRBV5-1
CASSLIGDRTSLPPVYEQYF
>TRBJ2-6|TRBV19
CASRDRGAPGANVLTF
>TRBJ1-6|TRBV5-6
CASSRAGSRGSPLHF
>TRBJ1-5|TRBV2
CASSPFWASTSNQPQHF
>TRBJ1-2|TRBV12-3/TRBV12-4
CASSLGPNYGYTF
>TRBJ1-2|TRBV30
CAWEPPGTDYGYTF
>TRBJ1-6|TRBV11-2
CASSLNAVRPNSPLHF
>TRBJ1-5|TRBV2
CASSAGTGYNQPQHF
>TRBJ2-5|TRBV5-8
CASTPAGRETQYF
>TRBJ2-1|TRBV12-5
CASGTGLVQFF
>TRBJ2-1|TRBV3-1/TRBV3-2
CASNPLLAGSSYNEQFF
>TRBJ2-1|TRBV28
CASIGSRGVNEQFF
>TRBJ1-3|TRBV7-9
CASSPRTGALGNTIYF
>TRBJ2-5|TRBV5-5
CASSLAPNQETQYF
>TRBJ2-1|TRBV7-9
CASSLNPQRETYEQFF
>TRBJ2-3|TRBV11-1
CASSPIVAVITDTQYF
>TRBJ1-5|TRBV6-5
CASSSDRIQPQHF
>TRBJ2-1|TRBV19
CASSPTGTFFNEQFF
>TRBJ2-3|TRBV19
CASSQGFEDTQYF
>TRBJ2-7|TRBV15
CATSRGLGQGSSEQYF
>TRBJ1-5|TRBV19
CASSMSRRTNQPQHF
>TRBJ2-1|TRBV5-6
CASSSSNEQFF
>TRBJ2-1|TRBV6-5
CASSTPMGIPKVF
>TRBJ2-7|TRBV29-1
CSVAGRQGAVSEQYF
>TRBJ1-2|TRBV30
CAWSVGQGTSYTF